This T cell receptor (beta chain) was captured in a study of cytomegalovirus exposure and HLA in healthy donors. V shed 3 bases and J shed 3 bases, with 12 bases lying between them. CDR3 size: 15 residues. CDR1 and CDR2 from the germline V gene are SGHNT and YENEEA. The PCR was carried out with 60 Vbeta primers and 13 Jbeta primers. TCRdb's copy holds only in-frame clones and misses some; the assay was immunoSEQ multiplex PCR. The sample includes 130,000 to 150,000 clones, about 79% of them seen just once. Sequenced sample: PBMCs. The TCR was taken from a man aged 35-49 years in good health and CMV-seropositive. The chain joins TRBV11-3 to TRBJ1-3; D unresolved. The CDR3 nucleotides are TGTGCCAGCAGCTTCCGAGCGTCGGGTGGAAACACCATATATTTT. It codes for CASSFRASGGNTIYF. The whole variable domain, filled in from reference TRBV11-3 and TRBJ1-3, reads EAGVVQSPRYKIIEKKQPVAFWCNPISGHNTLYWYLQNLGQGPELLIRYENEEAVDDSQLPKDRFSAERLKGVDSTLKIQPAELGDSAVYLCASSFRASGGNTIYFGEGSWLTVV.